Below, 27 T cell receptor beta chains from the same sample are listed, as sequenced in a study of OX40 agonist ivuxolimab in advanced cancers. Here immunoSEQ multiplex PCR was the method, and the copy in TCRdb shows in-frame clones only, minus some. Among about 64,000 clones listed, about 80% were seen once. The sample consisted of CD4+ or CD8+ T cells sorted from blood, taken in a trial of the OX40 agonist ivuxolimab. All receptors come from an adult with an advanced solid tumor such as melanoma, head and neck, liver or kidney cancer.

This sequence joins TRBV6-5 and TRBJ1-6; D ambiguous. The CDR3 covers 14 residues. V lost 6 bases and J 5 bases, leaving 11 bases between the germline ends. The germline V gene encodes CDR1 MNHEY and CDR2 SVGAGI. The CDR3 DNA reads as TGTGCCAGCAGGTCCGGGGTGGATAATTCACCCCTCCACTTT. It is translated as CASRSGVDNSPLHF.

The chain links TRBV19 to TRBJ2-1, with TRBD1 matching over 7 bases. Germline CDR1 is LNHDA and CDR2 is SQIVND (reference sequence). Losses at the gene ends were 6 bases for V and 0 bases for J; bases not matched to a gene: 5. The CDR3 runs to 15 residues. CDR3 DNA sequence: TGTGCCAGTAGGAGGGACAGTATCTCCTACAATGAGCAGTTCTTC. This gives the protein CASRRDSISYNEQFF.

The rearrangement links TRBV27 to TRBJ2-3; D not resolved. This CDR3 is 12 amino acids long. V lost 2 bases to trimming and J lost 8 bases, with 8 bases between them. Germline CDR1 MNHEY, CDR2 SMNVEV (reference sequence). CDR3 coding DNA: TGTGCCAGCAGTTTACGGTACGGTACGCAGTATTTT. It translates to CASSLRYGTQYF.

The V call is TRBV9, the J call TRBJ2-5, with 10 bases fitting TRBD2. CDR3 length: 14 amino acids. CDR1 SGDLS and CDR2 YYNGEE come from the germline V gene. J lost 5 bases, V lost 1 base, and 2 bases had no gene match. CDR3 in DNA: TGTGCCAGCAGCGTAAGAGCGGGAGGGGAGACCCAGTACTTC. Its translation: CASSVRAGGETQYF.

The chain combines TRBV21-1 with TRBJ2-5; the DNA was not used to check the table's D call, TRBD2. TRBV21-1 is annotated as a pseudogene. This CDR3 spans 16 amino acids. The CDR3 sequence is CASSKVGTSGGETQYF. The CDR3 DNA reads TGTGCCAGCAGCAAAGTGGGGACTAGCGGGGGGGAGACCCAGTACTTC.

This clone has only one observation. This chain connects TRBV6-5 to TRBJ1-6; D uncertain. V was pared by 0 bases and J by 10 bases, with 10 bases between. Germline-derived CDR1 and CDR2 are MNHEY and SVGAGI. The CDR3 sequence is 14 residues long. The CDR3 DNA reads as TGTGCCAGCAGTTACTCGGGAGGGAGCTCACCCCTCCACTTT. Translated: CASSYSGGSSPLHF.

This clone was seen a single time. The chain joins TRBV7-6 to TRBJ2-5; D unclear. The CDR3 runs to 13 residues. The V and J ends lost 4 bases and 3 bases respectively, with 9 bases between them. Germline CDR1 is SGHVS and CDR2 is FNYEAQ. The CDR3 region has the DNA TGTGCCAGCAGCTCCTCCCCCAAAGAGACCCAGTACTTC. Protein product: CASSSSPKETQYF.

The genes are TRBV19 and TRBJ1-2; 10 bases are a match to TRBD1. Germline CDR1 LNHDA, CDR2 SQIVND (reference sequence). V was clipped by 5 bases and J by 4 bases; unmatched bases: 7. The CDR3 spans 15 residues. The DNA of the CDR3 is TGTGCCAGTAGTGGGACAGGGGCTTTGAGCTATGGCTACACCTTC. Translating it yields CASSGTGALSYGYTF.

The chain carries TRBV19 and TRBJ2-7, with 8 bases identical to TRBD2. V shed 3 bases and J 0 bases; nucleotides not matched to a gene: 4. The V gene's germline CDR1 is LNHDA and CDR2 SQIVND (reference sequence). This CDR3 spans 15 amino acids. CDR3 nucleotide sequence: TGTGCCAGTAGTATGGGCAGCGGGGGCTCCTACGAGCAGTACTTC. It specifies CASSMGSGGSYEQYF.

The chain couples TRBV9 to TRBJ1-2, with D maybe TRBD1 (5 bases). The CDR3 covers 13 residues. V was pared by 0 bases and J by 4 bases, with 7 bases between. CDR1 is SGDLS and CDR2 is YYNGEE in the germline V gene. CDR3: CASSVEGPYGYTF. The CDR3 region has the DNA TGTGCCAGCAGCGTAGAGGGGCCCTATGGCTACACCTTC.

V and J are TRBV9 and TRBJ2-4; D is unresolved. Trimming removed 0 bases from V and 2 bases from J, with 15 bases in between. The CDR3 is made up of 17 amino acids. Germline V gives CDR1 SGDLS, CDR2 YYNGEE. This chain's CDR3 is CASSVEQTASTKNIQYF. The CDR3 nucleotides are TGTGCCAGCAGCGTAGAACAAACCGCCAGTACCAAAAACATTCAGTACTTC.

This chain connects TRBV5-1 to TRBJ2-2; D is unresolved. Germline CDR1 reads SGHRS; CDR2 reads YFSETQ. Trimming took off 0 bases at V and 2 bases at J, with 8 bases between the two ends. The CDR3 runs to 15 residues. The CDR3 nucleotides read TGCGCCAGCAGCTTGGCCGACATTAACACCGGGGAGCTGTTTTTT. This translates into CASSLADINTGELFF.

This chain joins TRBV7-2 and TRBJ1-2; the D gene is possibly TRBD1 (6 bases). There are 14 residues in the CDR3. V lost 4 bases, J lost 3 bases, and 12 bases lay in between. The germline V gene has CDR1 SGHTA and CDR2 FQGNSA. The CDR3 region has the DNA TGTGCCAGCAGCTCGGACAGTTTTGACTATGGCTACACCTTC. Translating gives CASSSDSFDYGYTF.

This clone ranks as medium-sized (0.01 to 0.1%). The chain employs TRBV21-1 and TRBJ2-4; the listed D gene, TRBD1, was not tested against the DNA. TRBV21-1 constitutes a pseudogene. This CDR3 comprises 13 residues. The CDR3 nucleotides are TGTGCCAGCACCAGGGACAGGGGCTGCATTCAGTACTTC. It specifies CASTRDRGCIQYF.

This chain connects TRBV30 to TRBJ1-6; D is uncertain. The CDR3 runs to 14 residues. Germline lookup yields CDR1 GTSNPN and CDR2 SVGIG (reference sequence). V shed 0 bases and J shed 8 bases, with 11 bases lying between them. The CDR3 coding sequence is TGTGCCTGGAGTGTATTCACAAACTATTCACCCCTCCACTTT. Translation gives CAWSVFTNYSPLHF.

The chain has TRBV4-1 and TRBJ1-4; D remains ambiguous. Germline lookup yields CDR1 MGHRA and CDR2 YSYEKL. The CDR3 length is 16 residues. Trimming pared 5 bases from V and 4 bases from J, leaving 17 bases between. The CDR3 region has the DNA TGCGCCAGCAGCGAACAATATCGGGCCCTTAATGAAAAACTGTTTTTT. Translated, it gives CASSEQYRALNEKLFF.

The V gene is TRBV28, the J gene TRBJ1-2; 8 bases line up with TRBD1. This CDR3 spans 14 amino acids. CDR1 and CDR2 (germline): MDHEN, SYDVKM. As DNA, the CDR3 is TGTGTTATAGGGACAGGCCTTGGGAACTATGGCTACACCTTC. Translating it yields CVIGTGLGNYGYTF.

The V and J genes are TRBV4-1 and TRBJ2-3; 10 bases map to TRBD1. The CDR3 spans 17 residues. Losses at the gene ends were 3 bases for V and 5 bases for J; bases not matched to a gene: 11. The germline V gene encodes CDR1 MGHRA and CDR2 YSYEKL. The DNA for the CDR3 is TGCGCCAGCAGCCACATTCTCCGGGACAGGGGACAAGATACGCAGTATTTT. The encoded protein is CASSHILRDRGQDTQYF.

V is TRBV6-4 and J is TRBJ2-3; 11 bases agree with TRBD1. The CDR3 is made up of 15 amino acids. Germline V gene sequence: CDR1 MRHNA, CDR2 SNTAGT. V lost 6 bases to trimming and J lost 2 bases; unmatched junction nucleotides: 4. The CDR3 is CASRPGQGVTDTQYF. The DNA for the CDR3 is TGTGCCAGCAGACCGGGACAGGGGGTCACAGATACGCAGTATTTT.

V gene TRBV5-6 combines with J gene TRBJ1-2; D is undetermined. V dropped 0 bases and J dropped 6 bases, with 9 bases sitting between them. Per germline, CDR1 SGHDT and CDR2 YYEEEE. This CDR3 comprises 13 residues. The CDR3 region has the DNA TGTGCCAGCAGCTTGGCCAATCTAAATGGCTACACCTTC. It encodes CASSLANLNGYTF. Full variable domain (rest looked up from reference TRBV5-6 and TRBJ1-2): DAGVTQSPTHLIKTRGQQVTLRCSPKSGHDTVSWYQQALGQGPQFIFQYYEEEERQRGNFPDRFSGHQFPNYSSELNVNALLLGDSALYLCASSLANLNGYTFGSGTRLTVV.

CDR3 protein: CASSWTIGSEAFF. Here the CDR3 DNA reads TGTGCCAGCAGCTGGACCATTGGGTCTGAAGCTTTCTTT. The chain carries TRBV7-8 and TRBJ1-1; D is unresolved. The CDR3 contains 13 residues. Germline V CDR1 and CDR2: SGHVS, FQNEAQ. Trimming took 4 bases from V and 6 from J, leaving 12 bases between them.

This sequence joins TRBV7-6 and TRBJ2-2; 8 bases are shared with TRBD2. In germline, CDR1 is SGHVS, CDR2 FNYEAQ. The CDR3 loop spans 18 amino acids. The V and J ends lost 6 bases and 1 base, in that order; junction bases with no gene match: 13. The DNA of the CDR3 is TGTGCCAGCAGGAAATCCTCTAAAGCGGGGGTGAACACCGGGGAGCTGTTTTTT. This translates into CASRKSSKAGVNTGELFF. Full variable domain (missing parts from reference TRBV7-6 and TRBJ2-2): GAGVSQSPRYKVTKRGQDVALRCDPISGHVSLYWYRQALGQGPEFLTYFNYEAQQDKSGLPNDRFSAERPEGSISTLTIQRTEQRDSAMYRCASRKSSKAGVNTGELFFGEGSRLTVL.

The CDR3 DNA sequence: TGTGCCAGTAGTACGACGGCGACAGGTATTCGACTCACTGGCTACACCTTC. Protein: CASSTTATGIRLTGYTF. V is TRBV19 and J is TRBJ1-2; D might be TRBD1 (6 bases). CDR1 and CDR2 from the germline V gene are LNHDA and SQIVND (reference sequence). CDR3 size: 17 residues. V dropped 4 bases and J dropped 7 bases, with 25 bases sitting between them.

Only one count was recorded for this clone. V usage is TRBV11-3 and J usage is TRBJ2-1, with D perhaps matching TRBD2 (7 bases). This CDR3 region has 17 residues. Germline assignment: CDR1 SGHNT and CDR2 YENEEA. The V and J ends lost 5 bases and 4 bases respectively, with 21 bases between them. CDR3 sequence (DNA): TGTGCCAGCAGCCGTCATCGCGGGGGCCCTGGGTACAATGAGCAGTTCTTC. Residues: CASSRHRGGPGYNEQFF.

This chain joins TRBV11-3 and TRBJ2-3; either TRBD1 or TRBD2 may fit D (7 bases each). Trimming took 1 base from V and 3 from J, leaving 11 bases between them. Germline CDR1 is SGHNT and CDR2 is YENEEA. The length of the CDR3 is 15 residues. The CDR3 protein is CASSLAGGGTDTQYF. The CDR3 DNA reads TGTGCCAGCAGCTTAGCAGGGGGGGGTACAGATACGCAGTATTTT.

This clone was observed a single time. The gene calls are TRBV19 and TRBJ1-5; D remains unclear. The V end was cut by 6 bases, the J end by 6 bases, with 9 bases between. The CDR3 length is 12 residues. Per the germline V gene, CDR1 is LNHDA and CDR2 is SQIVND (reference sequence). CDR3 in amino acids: CASRLIGQPQHF. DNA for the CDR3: TGTGCCAGTAGATTGATAGGTCAGCCCCAGCATTTT.

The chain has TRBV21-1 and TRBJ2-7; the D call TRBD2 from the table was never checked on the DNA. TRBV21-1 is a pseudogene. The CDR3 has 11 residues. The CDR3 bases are TGTGCCAGCAGCATTTCGGTATCGGGGAAATTC. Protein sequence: CASSISVSGKF.